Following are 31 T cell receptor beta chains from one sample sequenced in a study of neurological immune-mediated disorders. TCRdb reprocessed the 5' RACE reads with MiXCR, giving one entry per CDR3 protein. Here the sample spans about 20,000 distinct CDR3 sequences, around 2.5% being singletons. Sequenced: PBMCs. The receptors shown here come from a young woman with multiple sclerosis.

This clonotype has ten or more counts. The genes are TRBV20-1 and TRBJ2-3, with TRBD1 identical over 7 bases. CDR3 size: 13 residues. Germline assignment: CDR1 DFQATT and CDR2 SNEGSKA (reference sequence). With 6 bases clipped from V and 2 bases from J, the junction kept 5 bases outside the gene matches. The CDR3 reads CSAKRGPTDTQYF. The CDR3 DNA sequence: TGCAGTGCAAAGAGGGGGCCCACAGATACGCAGTATTTT.

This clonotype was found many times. DNA for the CDR3: TGCAGTGCAACCGGGACTACCATCCCAGATACGCAGTATTTT. This translates into CSATGTTIPDTQYF. This chain uses TRBV20-1 with TRBJ2-3; the match to TRBD2 covers 7 bases. J lost 4 bases, V lost 6 bases, and 10 bases had no gene match. Germline CDR1 and CDR2: DFQATT and SNEGSKA (reference sequence). The CDR3 is made up of 14 amino acids.

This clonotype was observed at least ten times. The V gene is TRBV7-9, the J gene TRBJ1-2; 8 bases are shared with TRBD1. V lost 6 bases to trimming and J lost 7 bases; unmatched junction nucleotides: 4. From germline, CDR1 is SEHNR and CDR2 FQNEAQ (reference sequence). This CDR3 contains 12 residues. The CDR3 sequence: CASSTGGLGYTF. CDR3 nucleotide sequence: TGTGCCAGCAGTACAGGGGGGCTTGGCTACACCTTC.

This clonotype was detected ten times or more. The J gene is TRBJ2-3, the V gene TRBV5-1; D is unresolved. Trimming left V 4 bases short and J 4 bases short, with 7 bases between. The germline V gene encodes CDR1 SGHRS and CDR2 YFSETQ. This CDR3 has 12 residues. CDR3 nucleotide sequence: TGCGCCAGCAGCCCACCTTCAGATACGCAGTATTTT. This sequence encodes CASSPPSDTQYF.

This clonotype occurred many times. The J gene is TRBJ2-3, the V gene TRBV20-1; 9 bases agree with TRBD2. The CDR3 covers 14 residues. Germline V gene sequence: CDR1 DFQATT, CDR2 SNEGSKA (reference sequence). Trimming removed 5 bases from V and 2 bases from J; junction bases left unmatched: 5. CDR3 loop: CSAGSGGHTDTQYF. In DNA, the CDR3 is TGCAGTGCTGGAAGCGGGGGGCACACAGATACGCAGTATTTT.

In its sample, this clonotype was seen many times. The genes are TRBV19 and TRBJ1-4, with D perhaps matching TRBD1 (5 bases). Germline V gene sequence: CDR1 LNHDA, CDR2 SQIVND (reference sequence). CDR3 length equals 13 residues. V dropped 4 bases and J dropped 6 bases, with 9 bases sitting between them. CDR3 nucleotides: TGTGCCAGTAGTAGGAGGGACTATGAAAAACTGTTTTTT. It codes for CASSRRDYEKLFF.

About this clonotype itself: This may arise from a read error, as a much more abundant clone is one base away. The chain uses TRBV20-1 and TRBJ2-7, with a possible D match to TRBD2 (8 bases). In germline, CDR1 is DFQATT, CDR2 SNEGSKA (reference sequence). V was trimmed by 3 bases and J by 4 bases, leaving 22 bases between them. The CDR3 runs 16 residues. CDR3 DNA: TGCAGTGCTAGCAGGGGGAGCGGGGGTAAGGGGTACGAGCAGTACTTC. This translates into CSASRGSGGKGYEQYF.

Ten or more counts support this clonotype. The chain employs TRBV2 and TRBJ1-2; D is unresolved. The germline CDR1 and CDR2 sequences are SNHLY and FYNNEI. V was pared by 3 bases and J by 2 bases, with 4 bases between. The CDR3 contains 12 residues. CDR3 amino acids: CASSDRNYGYTF. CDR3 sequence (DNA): TGTGCCAGCAGTGACCGGAACTATGGCTACACCTTC.

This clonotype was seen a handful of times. In DNA form, the CDR3 reads TGCGCCAGCGGGGATCTGGACAATGAGCAGTTCTTC. This encodes CASGDLDNEQFF. This chain links TRBV5-1 with TRBJ2-1; D gene uncertain. The CDR3 runs to 12 residues. Trimming cost V 7 bases and J 5 bases, with 10 bases left between them. CDR1 is SGHRS and CDR2 is YFSETQ in the germline V gene.

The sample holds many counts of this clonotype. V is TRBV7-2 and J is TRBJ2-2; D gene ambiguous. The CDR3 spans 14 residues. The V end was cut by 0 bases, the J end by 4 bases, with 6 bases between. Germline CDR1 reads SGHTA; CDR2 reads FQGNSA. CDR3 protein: CASSLAGPTGELFF. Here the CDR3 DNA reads TGTGCCAGCAGCTTAGCCGGGCCCACCGGGGAGCTGTTTTTT.

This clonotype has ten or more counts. The CDR3 loop is CASTRGQGLPNQPQHF. The CDR3 region has the DNA TGTGCCAGCACCAGGGGACAGGGCCTTCCCAATCAGCCCCAGCATTTT. This sequence joins TRBV12-3 or TRBV12-4 and TRBJ1-5; 9 nucleotides match TRBD1. V shed 7 bases, J shed 3 bases, and the junction held 10 bases outside the gene matches. CDR3 size: 16 residues.

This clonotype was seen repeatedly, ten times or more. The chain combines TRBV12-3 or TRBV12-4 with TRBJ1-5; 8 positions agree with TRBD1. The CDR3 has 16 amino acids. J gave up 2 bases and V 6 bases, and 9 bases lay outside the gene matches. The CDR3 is CASRGTGGLGNQPQHF. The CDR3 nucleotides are TGTGCCAGCAGGGGGACAGGTGGGCTGGGCAATCAGCCCCAGCATTTT.

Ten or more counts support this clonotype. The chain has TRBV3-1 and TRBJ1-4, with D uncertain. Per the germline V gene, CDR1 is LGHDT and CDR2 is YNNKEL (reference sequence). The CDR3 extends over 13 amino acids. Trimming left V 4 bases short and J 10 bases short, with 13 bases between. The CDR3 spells CASSRNLGGKLFF. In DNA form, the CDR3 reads TGTGCCAGCAGCCGGAATCTGGGCGGAAAACTGTTTTTT.

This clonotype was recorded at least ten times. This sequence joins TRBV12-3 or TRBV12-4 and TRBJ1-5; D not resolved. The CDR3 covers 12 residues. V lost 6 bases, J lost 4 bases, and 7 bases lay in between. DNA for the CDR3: TGTGCCAGCAGGTTAACAAATCAGCCCCAGCATTTT. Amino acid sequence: CASRLTNQPQHF.

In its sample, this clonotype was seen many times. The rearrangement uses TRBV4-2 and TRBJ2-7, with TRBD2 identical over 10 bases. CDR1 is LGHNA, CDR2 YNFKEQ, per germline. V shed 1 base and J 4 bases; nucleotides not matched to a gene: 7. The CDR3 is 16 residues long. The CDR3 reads CASSQGSGGAAYEQYF. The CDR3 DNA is TGTGCCAGCAGCCAAGGAAGCGGGGGGGCCGCATACGAGCAGTACTTC.

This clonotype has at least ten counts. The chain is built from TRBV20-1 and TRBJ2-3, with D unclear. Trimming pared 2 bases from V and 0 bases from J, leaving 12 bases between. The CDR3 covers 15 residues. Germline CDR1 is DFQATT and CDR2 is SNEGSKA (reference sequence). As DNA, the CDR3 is TGCAGTGCTAGACTAGATGGACCTAGCACAGATACGCAGTATTTT. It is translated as CSARLDGPSTDTQYF.

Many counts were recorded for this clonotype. The CDR3 DNA sequence: TGTGCCAGCAGTAGATCCAGGGATTCCGAGACCCAGTACTTC. Translation: CASSRSRDSETQYF. The chain employs TRBV12-3 or TRBV12-4 and TRBJ2-5, with a tentative D call TRBD1 (5 bases). Trimming removed 5 bases from V and 5 bases from J, with 15 bases in between. The CDR3 has 14 amino acids.

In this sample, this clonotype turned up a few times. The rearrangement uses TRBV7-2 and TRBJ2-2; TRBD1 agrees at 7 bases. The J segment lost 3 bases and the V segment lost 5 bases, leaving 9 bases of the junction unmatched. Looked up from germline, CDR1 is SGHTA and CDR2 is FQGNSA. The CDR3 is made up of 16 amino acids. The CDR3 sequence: CASSPPTGTYTGELFF. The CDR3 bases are TGTGCCAGCAGCCCTCCGACAGGGACGTACACCGGGGAGCTGTTTTTT.

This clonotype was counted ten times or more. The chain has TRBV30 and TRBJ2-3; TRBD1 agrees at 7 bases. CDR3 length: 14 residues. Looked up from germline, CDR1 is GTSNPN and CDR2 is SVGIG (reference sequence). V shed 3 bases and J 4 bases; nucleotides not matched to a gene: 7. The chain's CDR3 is CAWRTRQGSDTQYF. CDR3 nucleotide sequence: TGTGCCTGGAGGACCCGACAGGGTTCAGATACGCAGTATTTT.

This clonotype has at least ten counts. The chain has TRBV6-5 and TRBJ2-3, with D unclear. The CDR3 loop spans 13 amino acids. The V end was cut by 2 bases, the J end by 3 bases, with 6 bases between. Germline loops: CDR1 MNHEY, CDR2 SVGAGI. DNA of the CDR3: TGTGCCAGCAGTTACGGCCGAACAGATACGCAGTATTTT. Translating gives CASSYGRTDTQYF.

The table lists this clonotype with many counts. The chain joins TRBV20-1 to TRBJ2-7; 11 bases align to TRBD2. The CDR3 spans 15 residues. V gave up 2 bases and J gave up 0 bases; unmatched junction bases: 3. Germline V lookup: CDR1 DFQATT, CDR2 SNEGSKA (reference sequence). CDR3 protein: CSARPLAGVSYEQYF. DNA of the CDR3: TGCAGTGCTAGACCACTAGCGGGGGTCTCCTACGAGCAGTACTTC.

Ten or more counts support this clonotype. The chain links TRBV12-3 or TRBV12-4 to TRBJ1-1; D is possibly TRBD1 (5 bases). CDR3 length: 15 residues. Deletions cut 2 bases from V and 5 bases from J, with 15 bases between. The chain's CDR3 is CASSLSGRGWTEAFF. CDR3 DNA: TGTGCCAGCAGTTTATCGGGGAGGGGTTGGACTGAAGCTTTCTTT.

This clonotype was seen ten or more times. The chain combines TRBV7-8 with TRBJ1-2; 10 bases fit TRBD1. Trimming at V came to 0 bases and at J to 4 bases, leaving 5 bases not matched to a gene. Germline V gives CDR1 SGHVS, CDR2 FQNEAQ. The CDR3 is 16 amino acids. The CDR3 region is CASSLATGGNRYGYTF. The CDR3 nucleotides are TGTGCCAGCAGCTTAGCGACAGGGGGCAACCGCTATGGCTACACCTTC.

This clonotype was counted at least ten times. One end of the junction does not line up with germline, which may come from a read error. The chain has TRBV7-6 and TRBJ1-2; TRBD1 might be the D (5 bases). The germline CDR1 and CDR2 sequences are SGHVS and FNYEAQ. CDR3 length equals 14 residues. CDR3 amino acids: CASSLDPGFGVPRF. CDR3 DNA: TGTGCCAGCAGCTTAGACCCAGGGTTCGGGGTCCCGAGATTC.

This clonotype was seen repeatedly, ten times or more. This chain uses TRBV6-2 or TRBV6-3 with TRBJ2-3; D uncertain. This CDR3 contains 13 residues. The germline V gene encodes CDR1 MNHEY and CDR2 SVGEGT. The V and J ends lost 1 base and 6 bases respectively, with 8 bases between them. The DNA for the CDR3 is TGTGCCAGCAGTTACTTCGGCTGGGATACGCAGTATTTT. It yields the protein CASSYFGWDTQYF.

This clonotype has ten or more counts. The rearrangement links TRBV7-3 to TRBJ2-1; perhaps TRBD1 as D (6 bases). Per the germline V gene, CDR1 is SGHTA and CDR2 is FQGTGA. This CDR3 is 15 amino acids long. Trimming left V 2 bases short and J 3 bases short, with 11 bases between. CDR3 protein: CASSLGRQDYNEQFF. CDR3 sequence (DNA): TGTGCCAGCAGCTTAGGCCGACAGGACTACAATGAGCAGTTCTTC.

CDR3 in amino acids: CASSVRSGGNYGYTF. CDR3 nucleotide sequence: TGTGCCAGCAGCGTCCGGTCCGGGGGGAACTATGGCTACACCTTC. The genes are TRBV7-9 and TRBJ1-2; maybe TRBD1 (5 bases). The CDR3 covers 15 residues. V was shortened by 5 bases and J by 2 bases, with 15 bases between the two germline ends. CDR1 SEHNR and CDR2 FQNEAQ come from the germline V gene (reference sequence).

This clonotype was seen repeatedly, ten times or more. The CDR3 protein is CASSPGGGGKWGEQFF. In DNA, the CDR3 is TGTGCCAGCAGTCCGGGAGGCGGGGGGAAGTGGGGTGAGCAGTTCTTC. The chain has TRBV7-3 and TRBJ2-1, with TRBD2 matching 8 bases. The CDR3 runs to 16 residues. Germline CDR1 and CDR2: SGHTA and FQGTGA. After removal of 6 bases from V and 9 bases from J, the junction contained 16 bases not matched to a gene.

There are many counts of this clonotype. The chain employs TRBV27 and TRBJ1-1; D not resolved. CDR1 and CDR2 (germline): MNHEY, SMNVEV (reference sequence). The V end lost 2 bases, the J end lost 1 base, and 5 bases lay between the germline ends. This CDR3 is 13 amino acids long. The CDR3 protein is CASSLVGNTEAFF. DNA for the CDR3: TGTGCCAGCAGTTTAGTGGGGAACACTGAAGCTTTCTTT.

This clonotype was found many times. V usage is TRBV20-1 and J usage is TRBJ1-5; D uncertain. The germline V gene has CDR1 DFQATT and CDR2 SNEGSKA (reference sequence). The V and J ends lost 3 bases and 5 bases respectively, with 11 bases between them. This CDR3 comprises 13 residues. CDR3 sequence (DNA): TGCAGTGCTAGTGATTCGCTGGATCAGCCCCAGCATTTT. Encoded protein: CSASDSLDQPQHF.

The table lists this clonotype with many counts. CDR3 sequence reads: CASSRAGVSSYEQYF. CDR3 nucleotides: TGTGCCAGCAGCCGAGCGGGGGTGAGCTCCTACGAGCAGTACTTC. The rearrangement uses TRBV28 and TRBJ2-7; 8 bases line up with TRBD2. There are 15 residues in the CDR3. CDR1 is MDHEN and CDR2 is SYDVKM in the germline V gene. The junction had 7 bases not matched to a gene; V was cut back by 6 bases and J by 0 bases. Supplemented by reference TRBV28 and TRBJ2-7, the full variable domain reads DVKVTQSSRYLVKRTGEKVFLECVQDMDHENMFWYRQDPGLGLRLIYFSYDVKMKEKGDIPEGYSVSREKKERFSLILESASTNQTSMYLCASSRAGVSSYEQYFGPGTRLTVT.